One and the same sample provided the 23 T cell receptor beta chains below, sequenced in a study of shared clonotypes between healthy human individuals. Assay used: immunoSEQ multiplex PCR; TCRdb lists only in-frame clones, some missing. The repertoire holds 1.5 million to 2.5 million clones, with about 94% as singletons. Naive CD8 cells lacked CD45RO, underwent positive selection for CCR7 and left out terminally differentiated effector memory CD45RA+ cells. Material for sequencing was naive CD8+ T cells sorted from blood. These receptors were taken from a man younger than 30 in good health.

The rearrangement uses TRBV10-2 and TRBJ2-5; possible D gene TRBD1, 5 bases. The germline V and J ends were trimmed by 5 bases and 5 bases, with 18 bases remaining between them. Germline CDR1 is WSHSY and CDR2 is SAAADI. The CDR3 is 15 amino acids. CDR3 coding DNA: TGCGCCAGCAGTCCTACAGGCTGGTTGTTGGAGACCCAGTACTTC. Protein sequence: CASSPTGWLLETQYF.

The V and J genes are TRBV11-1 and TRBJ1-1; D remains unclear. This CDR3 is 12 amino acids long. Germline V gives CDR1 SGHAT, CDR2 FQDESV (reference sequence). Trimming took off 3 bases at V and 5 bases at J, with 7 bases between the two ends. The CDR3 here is CASSFGLTEAFF. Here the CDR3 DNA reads TGTGCCAGCAGCTTCGGTCTAACTGAAGCTTTCTTT.

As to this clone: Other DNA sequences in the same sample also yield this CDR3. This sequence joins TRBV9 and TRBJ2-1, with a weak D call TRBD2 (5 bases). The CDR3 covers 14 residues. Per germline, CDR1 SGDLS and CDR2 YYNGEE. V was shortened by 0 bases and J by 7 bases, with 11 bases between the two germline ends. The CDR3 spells CASSVGGTGNEQFF. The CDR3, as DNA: TGTGCCAGCAGCGTAGGCGGCACGGGGAATGAGCAGTTCTTC.

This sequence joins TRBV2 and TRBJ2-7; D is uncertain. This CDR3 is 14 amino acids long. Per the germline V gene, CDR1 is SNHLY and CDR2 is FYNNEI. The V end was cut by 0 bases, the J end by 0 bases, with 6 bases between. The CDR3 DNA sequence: TGTGCCAGCAGTGAAGCGAAGAGCTCCTACGAGCAGTACTTC. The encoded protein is CASSEAKSSYEQYF. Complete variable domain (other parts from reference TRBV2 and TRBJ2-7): EPEVTQTPSHQVTQMGQEVILRCVPISNHLYFYWYRQILGQKVEFLVSFYNNEISEKSEIFDDQFSVERPDGSNFTLKIRSTKLEDSAMYFCASSEAKSSYEQYFGPGTRLTVT.

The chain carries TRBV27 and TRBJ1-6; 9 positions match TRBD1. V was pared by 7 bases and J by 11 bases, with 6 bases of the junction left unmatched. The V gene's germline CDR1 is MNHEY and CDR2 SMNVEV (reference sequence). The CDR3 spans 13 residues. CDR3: CASKTGGVAPLHF. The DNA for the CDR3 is TGTGCCAGCAAAACAGGGGGCGTTGCACCCCTCCACTTT.

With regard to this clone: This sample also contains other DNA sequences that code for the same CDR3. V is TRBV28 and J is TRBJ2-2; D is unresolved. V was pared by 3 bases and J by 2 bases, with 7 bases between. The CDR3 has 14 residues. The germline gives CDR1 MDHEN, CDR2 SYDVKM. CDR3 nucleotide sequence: TGTGCCAGCAGTTTGATGGGTAACACCGGGGAGCTGTTTTTT. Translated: CASSLMGNTGELFF.

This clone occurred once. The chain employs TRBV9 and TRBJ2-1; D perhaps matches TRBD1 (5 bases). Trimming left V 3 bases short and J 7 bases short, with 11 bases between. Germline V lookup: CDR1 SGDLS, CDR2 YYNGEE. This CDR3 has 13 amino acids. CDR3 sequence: CASSDLTVNEQFF. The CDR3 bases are TGTGCCAGCAGCGACTTGACAGTTAATGAGCAGTTCTTC. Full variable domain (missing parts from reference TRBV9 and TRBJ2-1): DSGVTQTPKHLITATGQRVTLRCSPRSGDLSVYWYQQSLDQGLQFLIQYYNGEERAKGNILERFSAQQFPDLHSELNLSSLELGDSALYFCASSDLTVNEQFFGPGTRLTVL.

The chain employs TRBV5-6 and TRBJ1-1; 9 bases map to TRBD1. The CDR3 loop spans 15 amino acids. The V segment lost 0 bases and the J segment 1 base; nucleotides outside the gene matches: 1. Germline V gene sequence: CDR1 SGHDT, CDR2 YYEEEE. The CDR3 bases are TGTGCCAGCAGCTTGGGGGACAGGGAGAACACTGAAGCTTTCTTT. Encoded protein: CASSLGDRENTEAFF. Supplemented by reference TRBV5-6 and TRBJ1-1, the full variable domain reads DAGVTQSPTHLIKTRGQQVTLRCSPKSGHDTVSWYQQALGQGPQFIFQYYEEEERQRGNFPDRFSGHQFPNYSSELNVNALLLGDSALYLCASSLGDRENTEAFFGQGTRLTVV.

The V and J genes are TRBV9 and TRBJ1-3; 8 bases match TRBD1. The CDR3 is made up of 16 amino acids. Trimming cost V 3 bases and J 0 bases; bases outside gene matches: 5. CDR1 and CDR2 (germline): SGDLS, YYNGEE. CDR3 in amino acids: CASSADRATSGNTIYF. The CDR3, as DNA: TGTGCCAGCAGCGCGGACAGGGCAACCTCTGGAAACACCATATATTTT.

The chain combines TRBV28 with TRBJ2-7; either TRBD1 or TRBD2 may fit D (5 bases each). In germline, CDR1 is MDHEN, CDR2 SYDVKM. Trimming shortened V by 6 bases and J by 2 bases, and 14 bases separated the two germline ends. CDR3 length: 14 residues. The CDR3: CASSRLVGAYEQYF. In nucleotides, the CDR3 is TGTGCCAGCAGCCGACTCGTGGGGGCCTACGAGCAGTACTTC.

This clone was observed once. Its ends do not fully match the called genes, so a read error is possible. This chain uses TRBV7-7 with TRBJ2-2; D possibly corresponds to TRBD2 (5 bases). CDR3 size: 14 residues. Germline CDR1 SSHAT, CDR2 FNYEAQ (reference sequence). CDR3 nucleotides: TGTGCTAGCAGTTGGCGGAGCGGTACCGGGGAGCTGTTTTTT. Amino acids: CASSWRSGTGELFF.

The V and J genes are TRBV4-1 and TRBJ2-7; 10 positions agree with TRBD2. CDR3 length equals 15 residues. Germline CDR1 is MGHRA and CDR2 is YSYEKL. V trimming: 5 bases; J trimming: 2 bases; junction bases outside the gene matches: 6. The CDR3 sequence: CASSEAAGGAYEQYF. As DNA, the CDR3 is TGCGCCAGCAGCGAAGCAGCGGGGGGGGCCTACGAGCAGTACTTC.

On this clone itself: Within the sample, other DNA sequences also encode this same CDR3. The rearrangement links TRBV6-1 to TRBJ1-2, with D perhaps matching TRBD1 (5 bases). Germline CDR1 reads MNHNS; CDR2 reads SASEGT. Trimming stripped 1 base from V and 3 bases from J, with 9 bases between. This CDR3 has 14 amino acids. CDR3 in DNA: TGTGCCAGCAGTGAAGTCGCAGGGCACTATGGCTACACCTTC. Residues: CASSEVAGHYGYTF.

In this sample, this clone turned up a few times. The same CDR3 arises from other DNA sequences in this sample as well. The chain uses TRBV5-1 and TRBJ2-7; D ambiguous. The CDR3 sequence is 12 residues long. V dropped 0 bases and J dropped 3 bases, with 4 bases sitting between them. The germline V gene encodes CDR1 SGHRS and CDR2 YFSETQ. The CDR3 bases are TGCGCCAGCAGCTTGGACGGCTACGAGCAGTACTTC. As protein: CASSLDGYEQYF. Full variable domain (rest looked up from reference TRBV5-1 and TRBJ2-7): KAGVTQTPRYLIKTRGQQVTLSCSPISGHRSVSWYQQTPGQGLQFLFEYFSETQRNKGNFPGRFSGRQFSNSRSEMNVSTLELGDSALYLCASSLDGYEQYFGPGTRLTVT.

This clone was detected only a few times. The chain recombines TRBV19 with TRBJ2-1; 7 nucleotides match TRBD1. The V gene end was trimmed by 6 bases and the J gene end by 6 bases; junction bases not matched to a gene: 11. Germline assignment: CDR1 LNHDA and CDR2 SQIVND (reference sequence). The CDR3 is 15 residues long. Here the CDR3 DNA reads TGTGCCAGTAGGGAGACAGGGAGCCTAGCCAATGAGCAGTTCTTC. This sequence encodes CASRETGSLANEQFF.

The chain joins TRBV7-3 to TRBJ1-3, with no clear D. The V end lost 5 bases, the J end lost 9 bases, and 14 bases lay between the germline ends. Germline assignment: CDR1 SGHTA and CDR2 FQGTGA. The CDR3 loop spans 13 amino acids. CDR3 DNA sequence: TGTGCCAGCAGCCAAGGAGGTTTAGGCACCATATATTTT. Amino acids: CASSQGGLGTIYF.

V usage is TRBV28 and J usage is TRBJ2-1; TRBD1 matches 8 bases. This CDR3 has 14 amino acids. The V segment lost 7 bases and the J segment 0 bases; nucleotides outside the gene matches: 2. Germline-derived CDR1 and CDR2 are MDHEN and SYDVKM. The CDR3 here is CASTDRGSYNEQFF. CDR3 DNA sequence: TGTGCCAGCACCGACAGGGGCTCCTACAATGAGCAGTTCTTC.

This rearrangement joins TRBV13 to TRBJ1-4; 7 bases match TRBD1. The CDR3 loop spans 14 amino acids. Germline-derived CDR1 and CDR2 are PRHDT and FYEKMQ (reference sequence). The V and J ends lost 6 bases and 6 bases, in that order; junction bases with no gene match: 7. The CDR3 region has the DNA TGTGCCAGCAGTACGGGACAGCGCGATGAAAAACTGTTTTTT. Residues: CASSTGQRDEKLFF.

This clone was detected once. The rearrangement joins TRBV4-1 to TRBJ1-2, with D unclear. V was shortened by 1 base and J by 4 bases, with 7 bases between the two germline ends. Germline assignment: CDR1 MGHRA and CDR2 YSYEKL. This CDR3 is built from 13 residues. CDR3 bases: TGCGCCAGCAGCCAAGGGGTGACCTATGGCTACACCTTC. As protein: CASSQGVTYGYTF.

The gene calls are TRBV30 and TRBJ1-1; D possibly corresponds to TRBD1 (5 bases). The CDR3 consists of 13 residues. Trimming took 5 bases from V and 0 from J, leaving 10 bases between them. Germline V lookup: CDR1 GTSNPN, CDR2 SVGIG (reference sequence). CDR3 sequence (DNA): TGTGCCTGGGAGTGGGGGATGAACACTGAAGCTTTCTTT. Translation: CAWEWGMNTEAFF.

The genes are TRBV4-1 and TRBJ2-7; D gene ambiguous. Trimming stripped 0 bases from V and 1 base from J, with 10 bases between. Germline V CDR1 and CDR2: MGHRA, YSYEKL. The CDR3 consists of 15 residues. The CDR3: CASSQDRSPSYEQYF. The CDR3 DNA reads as TGCGCCAGCAGCCAAGATAGGAGCCCATCCTACGAGCAGTACTTC.

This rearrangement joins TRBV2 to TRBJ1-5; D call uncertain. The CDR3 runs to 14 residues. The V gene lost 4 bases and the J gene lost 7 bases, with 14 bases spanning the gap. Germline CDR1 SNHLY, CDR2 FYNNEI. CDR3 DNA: TGTGCCAGCAGTGGAACCTTAGGGCGACAGCCCCAGCATTTT. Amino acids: CASSGTLGRQPQHF.

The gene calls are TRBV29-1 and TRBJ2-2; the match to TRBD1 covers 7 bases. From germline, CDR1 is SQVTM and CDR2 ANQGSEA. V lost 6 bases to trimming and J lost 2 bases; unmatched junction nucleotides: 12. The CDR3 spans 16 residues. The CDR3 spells CSVILKDRANTGELFF. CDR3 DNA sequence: TGCAGCGTGATCCTAAAAGACAGGGCCAACACCGGGGAGCTGTTTTTT.